The rows below give T cell receptor beta chains drawn from one sample of a study of blood T cell repertoires in COVID-19. Method: immunoSEQ multiplex PCR; TCRdb's copy keeps in-frame clones and lacks some. The sample holds some 110,000 clones, less than 90% seen once. Material: PBMCs or T cells enriched from blood (not recorded which). These receptors all come from a woman aged 25 to 39 who had recovered from COVID-19. CDR3s include the opening cysteine and the closing phenylalanine or tryptophan. The D gene is left open where the match is weak. Clone size, where shown, is once, few, many, or a class for clones that have expanded.

CDR3 length: 15; V gene: TRBV5-1; D gene: .; clone size: .; J gene: TRBJ2-2; CDR3 DNA: TGCGCCAGCAGCTTGGGGGCAGGGTTTCCCGGGGAGCTGTTTTTT; CDR3 protein: CASSLGAGFPGELFF
CDR3 length: 15; V gene: TRBV6-5; D gene: .; clone size: once; J gene: TRBJ2-1; CDR3 DNA: TGTGCCAGCAGTTACGGAGCGTTACACTACAATGAGCAGTTCTTC; CDR3 protein: CASSYGALHYNEQFF
CDR3 length: 15; V gene: TRBV9; D gene: .; clone size: .; J gene: TRBJ2-3; CDR3 DNA: TGTGCCAGCAGCGTAGATAGGGGAAGCACAGATACGCAGTATTTT; CDR3 protein: CASSVDRGSTDTQYF
CDR3 length: 16; V gene: TRBV28; D gene: .; clone size: .; J gene: TRBJ1-2; CDR3 DNA: TGTGCCAGCAGTTTACCTGGGGGGGGGCGGAAGTATGGCTACACCTTC; CDR3 protein: CASSLPGGGRKYGYTF
CDR3 length: 14; V gene: TRBV28; D gene: TRBD2; clone size: .; J gene: TRBJ2-7; CDR3 DNA: TGTGCCAGCAGGGGAGGGACTAGCGGCTACGAGCAGTACTTC; CDR3 protein: CASRGGTSGYEQYF
CDR3 length: 15; V gene: TRBV7-3; D gene: TRBD1; clone size: .; J gene: TRBJ1-1; CDR3 DNA: TGTGCCAGCAGCGTGACAGGGTCGGGGTACACTGAAGCTTTCTTT; CDR3 protein: CASSVTGSGYTEAFF
CDR3 length: 16; V gene: TRBV4-1; D gene: TRBD2; clone size: .; J gene: TRBJ2-7; CDR3 DNA: TGCGCCAGCAGCCAAGGTCCTAGCGGAATCACCTACGAGCAGTACTTC; CDR3 protein: CASSQGPSGITYEQYF
CDR3 length: 15; V gene: TRBV11-2; D gene: TRBD2; clone size: .; J gene: TRBJ2-7; CDR3 DNA: TGTGCCAGCAGCTTAGAGGGGGGGGTAATCTACGAGCAGTACTTC; CDR3 protein: CASSLEGGVIYEQYF
CDR3 length: 14; V gene: TRBV5-4; D gene: TRBD2; clone size: .; J gene: TRBJ2-4; CDR3 DNA: TGTGCCAGCAGACTAGCGGGAGCCAAAAACATTCAGTACTTC; CDR3 protein: CASRLAGAKNIQYF
CDR3 length: 11; V gene: TRBV12-3/TRBV12-4; D gene: .; clone size: .; J gene: TRBJ2-7; CDR3 DNA: TGTGCCAGCAGCCGTCGGGGAGAGCAGTACTTC; CDR3 protein: CASSRRGEQYF
CDR3 length: 14; V gene: TRBV6-1; D gene: .; clone size: .; J gene: TRBJ2-1; CDR3 DNA: TGTGCCAGCAGTGAACGGAGTCTGCACAATGAGCAGTTCTTC; CDR3 protein: CASSERSLHNEQFF
CDR3 length: 18; V gene: TRBV29-1; D gene: TRBD2; clone size: .; J gene: TRBJ2-1; CDR3 DNA: TGCAGCGTTGAAGTGGGACTAGCGGGAGAAGGGTTGGACAATGAGCAGTTCTTC; CDR3 protein: CSVEVGLAGEGLDNEQFF
CDR3 length: 14; V gene: TRBV5-1; D gene: .; clone size: .; J gene: TRBJ1-2; CDR3 DNA: TGCGCCAGCAGCTTGACGACAGGATTCTATGGCTACACCTTC; CDR3 protein: CASSLTTGFYGYTF
CDR3 length: 19; V gene: TRBV21-1; D gene: .; clone size: .; J gene: TRBJ1-5; CDR3 DNA: TGTGCCAGCAGCAAAGCGCTCTGGGGCAGGGAACGGAGCAATCAGCCCCAGCATTTT; CDR3 protein: CASSKALWGRERSNQPQHF
CDR3 length: 16; V gene: TRBV11-2; D gene: TRBD1; clone size: .; J gene: TRBJ1-5; CDR3 DNA: TGTGCCAGCAGCTTAGGGACAGGGGCCGGGGATCAGCCCCAGCATTTT; CDR3 protein: CASSLGTGAGDQPQHF
CDR3 length: 16; V gene: TRBV7-3; D gene: .; clone size: .; J gene: TRBJ2-1; CDR3 DNA: TGTGCCAGCAGCTTACACTCGGGGTCAGTACAGAATGAGCAGTTCTTC; CDR3 protein: CASSLHSGSVQNEQFF
CDR3 length: 16; V gene: TRBV11-2; D gene: .; clone size: .; J gene: TRBJ2-2; CDR3 DNA: TGTGCCAGCAGCTTTCGGGCCGGGGCGAACACCGGGGAGCTGTTTTTT; CDR3 protein: CASSFRAGANTGELFF
CDR3 length: 14; V gene: TRBV5-4; D gene: TRBD1; clone size: .; J gene: TRBJ2-7; CDR3 DNA: TGTGCCAGCAGCCCAACCGGGACAGCAAACGAGCAGTACTTC; CDR3 protein: CASSPTGTANEQYF